This T cell receptor (beta chain) is drawn from a study of T cells in Graves' hyperthyroidism and ophthalmopathy (dated 2019 in TCRdb). Study-wide context: Peripheral blood samples were taken at the time of initial diagnosis, prior to any treatment. The approximately 100 discovery patients were divided at random into training and test sets in a 7:3 ratio. The paper describes TCR Vbeta CDR3 sequencing of 135 peripheral blood samples, made up of some 40 ophthalmopathy patients, roughly 80 hyperthyroidism patients and some 17 progressor patients. To identify distinguishing TCR V-J signatures, a discovery cohort of 90 to 100 patients was used, comprising some 43 with Graves' ophthalmopathy and 55 to 65 with stable Graves' hyperthyroidism. In addition, the study compared T-cell repertoires in thyroid tissue and in blood from six Graves' hyperthyroidism patients. Prospective prediction of ophthalmopathy was tested in an independent validation cohort of fewer than 20 hyperthyroidism patients and 17 patients who later progressed to ophthalmopathy. Following sampling, methimazole starting at 30 mg daily was given to hyperthyroidism patients, and high-dose intravenous methylprednisolone was given to ophthalmopathy patients. What the study reported, not specific to this receptor: Most expanded thyroid clonotypes (frequency above 0.001) were also detected in blood, suggesting blood repertoires may reflect thyroid immune responses. In validation, the model predicted progression to ophthalmopathy a median of about 5.9 months before onset, with roughly 70% sensitivity and more than 72% specificity. Ophthalmopathy was separated from stable hyperthyroidism by a 13 V-J signature model, with over 85% sensitivity and about 81% specificity obtained in cross-validation and 80%/75% obtained in testing. Sample size was not statistically predetermined, and blinding of investigators to group allocation was not performed.

This clonotype was found many times. This receptor's antigen is unknown. No base quality information exists; no much larger clone differs at one position. The TCR beta CDR3 regions were amplified from the RNA transcripts. For the first round of RT-PCR on the TCR CDR3, the HTBI primer set was used together with the Qiagen OneStep RT-PCR kit. Libraries were constructed in a second round of multiplex PCR, after which size selection and purification were performed. The libraries were sequenced on an Illumina HiSeq2000 using paired-end 100 bp reads. The paper's processing steps were these. SOAPnuke was used to process the raw data, removing reads that contained adapters or uncalled bases, had a mean Phred below 15, or lacked an exact match to the constant primer or identifier. High-quality paired reads were merged using COPE v1.2.5, and each unique nucleotide sequence was defined as a clonotype. Clonotypes were aligned to IMGT TRBV, TRBD and TRBJ reference segments using MiTCR v1.1. Analysis was restricted to V-J combinations with a frequency above 0.0001, which covered roughly 99% of repertoires. A TCS score was defined as the ratio of F50 (clonal expansion) to E x V (chaos), with BLOSUM62-based TCRdist applied between CDR3 peptides within each V-J. Welch's t-statistics and random forest reduced some 510 V-J features to 13, which were used in a naive Bayes classifier (R e1071). TCRdb redid the processing of the public reads, applying fastp at Q25 and MiXCR, and retained in-frame beta chains. Rows are combined by CDR3 protein, so each entry shows the most common genes and DNA. What appears here as the V and J calls and clone size reflects TCRdb's work, not the paper's. The sample profile shows fewer than 200,000 distinct CDR3 sequences; about 17% of them were found once. About 31% of the sample is held by the ten biggest clonotypes.

Trimming costs V 0 bases and J 3 bases, and their ends lie 18 bases apart. Taken from cysteine to phenylalanine, the CDR3 has 18 residues. The DNA shown is the 54-base CDR3, in frame from base 1. The germline V gene supplies CDR1 SNHLY and CDR2 FYNNEI. Stable Graves' hyperthyroidism was defined as the absence of progression to ophthalmopathy over 18 months of follow-up. Hyperthyroidism patients were aged 18 to 65 years and newly diagnosed, with disease duration of less than 2 months. Exclusion was applied to patients with uncontrolled infections, other autoimmune diseases, pregnancy or lactation. Clinical symptoms, serum thyroxine and TRAb, thyroid ultrasound, and orbital computed tomography formed the basis for the diagnoses. PBMCs were separated from roughly 9.3 ml of fresh peripheral blood using Ficoll-Paque density gradient centrifugation. Total RNA was extracted using Trizol reagent, and RNA quality was assessed on an Agilent 2100 Bioanalyzer.

The chain uses TRBV2 and TRBJ1-3; confidence is insufficient to name the D gene. This sequence was found in a woman aged 45-65 years with Graves' hyperthyroidism. The sequencing sample was made of blood. The nucleotide sequence is given as TGTGCCAGCAGTGAAGCGCTTCTGGGGAGCGCTGGTGGAAACACCATATATTTT. The encoded protein is CASSEALLGSAGGNTIYF.